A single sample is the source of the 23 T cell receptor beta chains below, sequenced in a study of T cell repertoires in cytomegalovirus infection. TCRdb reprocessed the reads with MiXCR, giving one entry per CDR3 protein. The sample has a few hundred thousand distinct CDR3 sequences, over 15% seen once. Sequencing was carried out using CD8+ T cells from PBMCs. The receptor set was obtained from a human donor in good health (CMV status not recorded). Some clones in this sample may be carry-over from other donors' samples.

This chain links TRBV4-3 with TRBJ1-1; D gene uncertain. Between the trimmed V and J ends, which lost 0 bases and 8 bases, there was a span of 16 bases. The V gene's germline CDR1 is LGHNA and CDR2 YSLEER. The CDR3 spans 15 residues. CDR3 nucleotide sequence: TGCGCCAGCAGCCAAGATCCAGTAGGCGACCGAGAAGCTTTCTTT. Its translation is CASSQDPVGDREAFF.

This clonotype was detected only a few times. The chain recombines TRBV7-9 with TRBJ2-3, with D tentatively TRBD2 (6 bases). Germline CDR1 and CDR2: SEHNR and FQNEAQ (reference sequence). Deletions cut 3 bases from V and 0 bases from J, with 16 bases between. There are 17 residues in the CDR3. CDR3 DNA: TGTGCCAGCAGCTTCTCCCGGTCGCGGGGTAGCACAGATACGCAGTATTTT. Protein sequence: CASSFSRSRGSTDTQYF. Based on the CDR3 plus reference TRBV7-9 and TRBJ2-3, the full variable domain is DTGVSQNPRHKITKRGQNVTFRCDPISEHNRLYWYRQTLGQGPEFLTYFQNEAQLEKSRLLSDRFSAERPKGSFSTLEIQRTEQGDSAMYLCASSFSRSRGSTDTQYFGPGTRLTVL.

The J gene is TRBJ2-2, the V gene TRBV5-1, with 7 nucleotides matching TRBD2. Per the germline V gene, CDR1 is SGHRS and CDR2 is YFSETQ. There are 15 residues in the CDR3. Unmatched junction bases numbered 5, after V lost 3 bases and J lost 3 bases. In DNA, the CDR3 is TGCGCCAGCAGCTGGACTAGTCCTTACACCGGGGAGCTGTTTTTT. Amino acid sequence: CASSWTSPYTGELFF.

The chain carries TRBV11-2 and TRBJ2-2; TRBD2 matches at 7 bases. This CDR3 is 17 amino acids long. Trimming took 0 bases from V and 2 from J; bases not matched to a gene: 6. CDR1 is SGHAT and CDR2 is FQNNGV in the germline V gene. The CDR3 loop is CASSLEGGGGNTGELFF. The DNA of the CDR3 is TGTGCCAGCAGCTTAGAGGGCGGCGGGGGTAACACCGGGGAGCTGTTTTTT.

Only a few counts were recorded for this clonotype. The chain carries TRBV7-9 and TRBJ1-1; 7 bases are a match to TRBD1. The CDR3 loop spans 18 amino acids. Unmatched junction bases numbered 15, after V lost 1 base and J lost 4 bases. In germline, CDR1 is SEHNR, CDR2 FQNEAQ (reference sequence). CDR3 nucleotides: TGTGCCAGCAGCTTAGGTTTGCGACAGGGTGGTTTATTCACTGAAGCTTTCTTT. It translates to CASSLGLRQGGLFTEAFF.

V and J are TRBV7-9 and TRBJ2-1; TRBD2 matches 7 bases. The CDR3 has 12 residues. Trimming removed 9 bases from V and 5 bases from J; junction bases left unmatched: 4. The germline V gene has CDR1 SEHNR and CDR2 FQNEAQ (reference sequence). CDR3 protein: CARAGTNNEQFF. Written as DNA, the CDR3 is TGTGCCAGGGCAGGGACTAACAATGAGCAGTTCTTC.

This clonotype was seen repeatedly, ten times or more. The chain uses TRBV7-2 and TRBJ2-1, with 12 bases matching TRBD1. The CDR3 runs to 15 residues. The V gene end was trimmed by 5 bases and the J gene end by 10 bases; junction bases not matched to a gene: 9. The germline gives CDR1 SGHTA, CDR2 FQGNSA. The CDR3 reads CASSGGDRGHREQFF. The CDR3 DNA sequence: TGTGCCAGCAGCGGGGGGGACAGGGGGCACAGAGAGCAGTTCTTC.

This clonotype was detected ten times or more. This chain's CDR3 is CASSLAPRPKGGYEQYF. The DNA for the CDR3 is TGTGCCAGCAGCCTGGCCCCCAGGCCAAAAGGGGGCTACGAGCAGTACTTC. V is TRBV7-9 and J is TRBJ2-7; D might be TRBD1 (6 bases). Trimming stripped 5 bases from V and 3 bases from J, with 23 bases between. The V gene's germline CDR1 is SEHNR and CDR2 FQNEAQ (reference sequence). CDR3 length: 17 residues.

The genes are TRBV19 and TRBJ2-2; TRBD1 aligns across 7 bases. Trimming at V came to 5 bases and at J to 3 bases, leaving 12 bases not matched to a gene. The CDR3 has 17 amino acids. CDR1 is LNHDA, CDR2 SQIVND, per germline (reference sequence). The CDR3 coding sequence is TGTGCCAGTAGTGCCTTCACAGGGGCTGGCGACACCGGGGAGCTGTTTTTT. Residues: CASSAFTGAGDTGELFF.

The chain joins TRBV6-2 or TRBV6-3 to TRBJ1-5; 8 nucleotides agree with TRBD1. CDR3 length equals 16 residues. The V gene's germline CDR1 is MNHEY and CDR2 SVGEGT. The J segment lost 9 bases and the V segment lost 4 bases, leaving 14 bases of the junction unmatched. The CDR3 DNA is TGTGCCAGCAGTTTACCGGGACAGGAGTTTGGACGGCCCCAGCATTTT. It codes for CASSLPGQEFGRPQHF.

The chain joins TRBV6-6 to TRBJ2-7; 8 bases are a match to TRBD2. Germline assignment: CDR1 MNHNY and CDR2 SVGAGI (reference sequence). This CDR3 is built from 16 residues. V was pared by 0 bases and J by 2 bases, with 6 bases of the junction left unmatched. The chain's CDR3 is CASSYSNGGEAYEQYF. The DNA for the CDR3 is TGTGCCAGCAGTTACTCGAACGGGGGGGAAGCCTACGAGCAGTACTTC.

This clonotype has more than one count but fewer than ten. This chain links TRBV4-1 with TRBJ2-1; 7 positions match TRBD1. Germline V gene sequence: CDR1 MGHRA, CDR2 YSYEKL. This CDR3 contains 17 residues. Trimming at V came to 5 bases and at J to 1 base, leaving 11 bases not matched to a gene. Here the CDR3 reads CASSTYPPGQSYNEQFF. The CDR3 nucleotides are TGCGCCAGCAGCACTTATCCCCCGGGACAGTCCTACAATGAGCAGTTCTTC.

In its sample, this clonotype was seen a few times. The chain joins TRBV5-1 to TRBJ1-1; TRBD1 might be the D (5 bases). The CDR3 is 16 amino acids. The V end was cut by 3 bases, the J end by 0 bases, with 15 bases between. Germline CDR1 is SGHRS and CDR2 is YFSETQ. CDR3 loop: CASSYLGGDLNTEAFF. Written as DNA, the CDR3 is TGCGCCAGCAGCTACCTGGGGGGGGATTTGAACACTGAAGCTTTCTTT.

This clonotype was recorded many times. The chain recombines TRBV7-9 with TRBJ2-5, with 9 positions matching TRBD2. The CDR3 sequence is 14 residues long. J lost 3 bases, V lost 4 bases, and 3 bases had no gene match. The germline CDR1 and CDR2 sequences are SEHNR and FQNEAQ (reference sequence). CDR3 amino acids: CASSSQRGEETQYF. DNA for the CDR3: TGTGCCAGCAGCTCTCAGCGGGGGGAAGAGACCCAGTACTTC.

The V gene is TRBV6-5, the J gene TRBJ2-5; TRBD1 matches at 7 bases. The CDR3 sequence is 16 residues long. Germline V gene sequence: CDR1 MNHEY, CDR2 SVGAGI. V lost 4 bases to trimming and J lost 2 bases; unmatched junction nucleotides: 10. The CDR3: CASSFGQVGGQETQYF. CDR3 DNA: TGTGCCAGCAGTTTCGGACAGGTTGGGGGACAAGAGACCCAGTACTTC.

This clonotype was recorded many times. The CDR3 loop reads CASSLGRDSYEQYF. Here the CDR3 DNA reads TGTGCCAGCAGCTTGGGTAGGGACAGCTACGAGCAGTACTTC. The rearrangement links TRBV11-2 to TRBJ2-7; 7 bases are a match to TRBD1. Germline-derived CDR1 and CDR2 are SGHAT and FQNNGV. The V segment lost 3 bases and the J segment 3 bases; nucleotides outside the gene matches: 5. The CDR3 consists of 14 residues.

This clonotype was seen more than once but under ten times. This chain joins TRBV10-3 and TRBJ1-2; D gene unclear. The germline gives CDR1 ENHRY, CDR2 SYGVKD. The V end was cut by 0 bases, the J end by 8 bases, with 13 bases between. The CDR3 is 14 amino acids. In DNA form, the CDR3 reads TGTGCCATCAGTGAGTCGATTAATCCGGGAGGCTACACCTTC. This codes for CAISESINPGGYTF.

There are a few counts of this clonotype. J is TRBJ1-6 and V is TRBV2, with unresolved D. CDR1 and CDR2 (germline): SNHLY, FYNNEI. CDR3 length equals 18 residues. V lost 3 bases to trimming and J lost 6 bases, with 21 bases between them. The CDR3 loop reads CASSDSLVQWSINSPLHF. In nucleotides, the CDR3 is TGTGCCAGCAGTGATTCTCTTGTTCAGTGGTCGATTAATTCACCCCTCCACTTT.

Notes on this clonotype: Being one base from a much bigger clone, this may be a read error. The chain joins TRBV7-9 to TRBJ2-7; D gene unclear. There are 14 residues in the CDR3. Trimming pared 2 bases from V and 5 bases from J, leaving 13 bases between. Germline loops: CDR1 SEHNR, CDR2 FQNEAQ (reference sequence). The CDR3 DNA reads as TGTGCCAGCAGCTTAAGCAGGTTTATAGACGAGCAGTACTTC. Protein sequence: CASSLSRFIDEQYF.

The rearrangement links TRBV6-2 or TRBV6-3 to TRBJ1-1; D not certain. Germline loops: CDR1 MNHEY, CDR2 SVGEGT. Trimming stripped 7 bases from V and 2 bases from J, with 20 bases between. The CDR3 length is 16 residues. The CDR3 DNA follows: TGTGCCAGCATTGATGGGTTCGCCACGATCAACACTGAAGCTTTCTTT. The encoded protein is CASIDGFATINTEAFF.

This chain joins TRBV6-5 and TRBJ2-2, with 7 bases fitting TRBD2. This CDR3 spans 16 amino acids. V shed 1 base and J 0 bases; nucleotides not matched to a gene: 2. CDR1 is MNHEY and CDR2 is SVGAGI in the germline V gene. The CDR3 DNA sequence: TGTGCCAGCAGTTACTGGGGGGGGGCGAACACCGGGGAGCTGTTTTTT. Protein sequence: CASSYWGGANTGELFF.

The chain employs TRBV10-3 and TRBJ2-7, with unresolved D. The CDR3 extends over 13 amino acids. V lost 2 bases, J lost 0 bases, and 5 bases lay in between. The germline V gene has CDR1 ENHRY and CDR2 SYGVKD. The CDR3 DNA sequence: TGTGCCATCAGTGAGACAAGCTCCTACGAGCAGTACTTC. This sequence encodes CAISETSSYEQYF.

The DNA for the CDR3 is TGTGCCAGCCTTGGGCAGACAGACTCTGGGGCCAACGTCCTGACTTTC. Its protein is CASLGQTDSGANVLTF. V and J are TRBV2 and TRBJ2-6, with D possibly being TRBD1 (5 bases). The ends were cut back, 8 bases at V and 0 bases at J, with 14 bases in the middle. CDR1 is SNHLY, CDR2 FYNNEI, per germline. The CDR3 sequence is 16 residues long.